This TCR beta chain was recorded in a study of cytomegalovirus exposure and HLA in healthy donors. This PCR relied on a set of 60 Vbeta primers and 13 Jbeta primers. Sequencing was performed with immunoSEQ multiplex PCR; in TCRdb, only in-frame clones are kept and a portion is missing. The repertoire has around 150,000 clones, roughly two thirds of them found once; the top ten carry 2.8%. This clone has a handful of counts. Nominal health characterized the donors when sampled, though unrecorded immune exposures were likely. The sample was PBMCs. This TCR derives from a woman younger than 45 in good health and CMV-seronegative.

CDR3 in amino acids: CATSREQGIRYEQFF. CDR3 coding DNA: TGTGCCACCAGCAGAGAACAGGGTATTAGATATGAGCAGTTCTTC. The chain couples TRBV15 to TRBJ2-1; tentative D call: TRBD1 (6 bases). V was pared by 0 bases and J by 8 bases, with 14 bases between. CDR1 LNHNV and CDR2 YYDKDF come from the germline V gene (reference sequence). This CDR3 region has 15 residues.